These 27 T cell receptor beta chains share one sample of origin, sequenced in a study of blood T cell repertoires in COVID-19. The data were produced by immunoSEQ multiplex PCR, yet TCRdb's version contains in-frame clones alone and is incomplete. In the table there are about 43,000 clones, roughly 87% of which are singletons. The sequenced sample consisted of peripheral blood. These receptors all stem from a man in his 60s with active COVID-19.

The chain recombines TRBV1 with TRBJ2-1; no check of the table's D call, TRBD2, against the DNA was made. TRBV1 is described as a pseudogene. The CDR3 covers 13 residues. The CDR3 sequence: CTTGTSGRVIQFF. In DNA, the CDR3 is TGCACCACCGGGACTAGCGGGAGGGTTATTCAGTTCTTC.

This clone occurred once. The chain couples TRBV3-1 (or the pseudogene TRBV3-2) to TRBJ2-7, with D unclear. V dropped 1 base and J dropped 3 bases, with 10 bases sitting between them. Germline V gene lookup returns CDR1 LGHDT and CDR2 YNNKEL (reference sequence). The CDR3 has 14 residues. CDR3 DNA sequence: TGTGCCAGCAGCCAAGGCGGAAGCCTCTACGAGCAGTACTTC. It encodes CASSQGGSLYEQYF.

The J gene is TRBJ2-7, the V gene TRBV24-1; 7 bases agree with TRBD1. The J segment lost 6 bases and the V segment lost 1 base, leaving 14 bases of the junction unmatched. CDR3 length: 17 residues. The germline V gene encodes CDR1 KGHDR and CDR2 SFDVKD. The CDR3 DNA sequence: TGTGCCACCAGTGATTTTGGGCCGACAGGGTCCCTCGGCGAGCAGTACTTC. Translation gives CATSDFGPTGSLGEQYF.

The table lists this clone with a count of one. CDR3 sequence: CAIRSGTANNEQFF. CDR3 nucleotides: TGTGCCATCAGGTCCGGGACAGCCAACAATGAGCAGTTCTTC. The genes are TRBV10-3 and TRBJ2-1; 7 positions agree with TRBD1. The CDR3 runs 14 residues. Germline V gene sequence: CDR1 ENHRY, CDR2 SYGVKD. V lost 6 bases to trimming and J lost 5 bases; unmatched junction nucleotides: 7.

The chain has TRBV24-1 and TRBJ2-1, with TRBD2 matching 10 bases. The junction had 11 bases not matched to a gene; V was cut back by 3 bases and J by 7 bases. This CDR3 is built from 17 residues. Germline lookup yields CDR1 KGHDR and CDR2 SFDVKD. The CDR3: CATSDNRASGSKNEQFF. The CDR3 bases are TGTGCCACCAGTGATAATCGGGCTAGCGGGAGTAAAAATGAGCAGTTCTTC.

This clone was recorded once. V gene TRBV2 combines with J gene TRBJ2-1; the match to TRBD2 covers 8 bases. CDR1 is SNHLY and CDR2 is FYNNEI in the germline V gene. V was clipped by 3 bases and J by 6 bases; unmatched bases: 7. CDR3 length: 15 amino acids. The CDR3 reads CASSDRAGGGNEQFF. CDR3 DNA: TGTGCCAGCAGTGACAGGGCGGGAGGCGGCAATGAGCAGTTCTTC.

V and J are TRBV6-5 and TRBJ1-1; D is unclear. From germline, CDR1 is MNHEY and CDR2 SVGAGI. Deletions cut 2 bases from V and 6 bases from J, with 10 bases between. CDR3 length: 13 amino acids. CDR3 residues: CASSYRREAEAFF. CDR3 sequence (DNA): TGTGCCAGCAGTTACCGGCGGGAGGCTGAAGCTTTCTTT.

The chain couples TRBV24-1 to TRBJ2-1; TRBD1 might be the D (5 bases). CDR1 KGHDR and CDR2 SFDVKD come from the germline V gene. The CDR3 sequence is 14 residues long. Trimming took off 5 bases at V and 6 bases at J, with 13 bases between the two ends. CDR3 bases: TGTGCCACCAGTGTCCCAGGGCTGACCAATGAGCAGTTCTTC. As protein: CATSVPGLTNEQFF.

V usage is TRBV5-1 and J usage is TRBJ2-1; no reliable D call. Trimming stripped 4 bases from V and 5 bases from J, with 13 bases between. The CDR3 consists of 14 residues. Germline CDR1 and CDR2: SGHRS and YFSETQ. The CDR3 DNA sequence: TGCGCCAGCAGCCTCTTCCCTACCAACAATGAGCAGTTCTTC. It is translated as CASSLFPTNNEQFF. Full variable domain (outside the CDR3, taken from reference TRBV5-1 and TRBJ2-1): KAGVTQTPRYLIKTRGQQVTLSCSPISGHRSVSWYQQTPGQGLQFLFEYFSETQRNKGNFPGRFSGRQFSNSRSEMNVSTLELGDSALYLCASSLFPTNNEQFFGPGTRLTVL.

The CDR3 protein is CASSILQANNEQFF. The CDR3 DNA is TGTGCCAGTAGTATCCTCCAGGCAAACAATGAGCAGTTCTTC. V is TRBV19 and J is TRBJ2-1; D call uncertain. The V and J ends lost 3 bases and 5 bases respectively, with 11 bases between them. The germline CDR1 and CDR2 sequences are LNHDA and SQIVND (reference sequence). The CDR3 has 14 amino acids.

The CDR3 reads CASTIGGARQDTQYF. The CDR3 bases are TGTGCCAGCACCATAGGGGGGGCACGACAAGATACGCAGTATTTT. This rearrangement joins TRBV11-1 to TRBJ2-3; a weak D match, TRBD2 (7 bases). Germline V gene data show CDR1 as SGHAT and CDR2 as FQDESV (reference sequence). V lost 7 bases, J lost 5 bases, and 19 bases lay in between. The CDR3 extends over 15 amino acids.

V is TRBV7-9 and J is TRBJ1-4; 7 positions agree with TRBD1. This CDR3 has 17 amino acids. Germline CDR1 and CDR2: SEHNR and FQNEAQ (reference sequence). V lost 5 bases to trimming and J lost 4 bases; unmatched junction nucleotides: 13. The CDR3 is CASSTRYPGQINEKLFF. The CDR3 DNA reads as TGTGCCAGCAGCACCCGATACCCGGGACAGATTAATGAAAAACTGTTTTTT.

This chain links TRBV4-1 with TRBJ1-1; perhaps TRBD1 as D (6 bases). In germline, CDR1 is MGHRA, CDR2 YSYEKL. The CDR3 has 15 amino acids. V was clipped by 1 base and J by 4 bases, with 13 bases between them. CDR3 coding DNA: TGCGCCAGCAGCCAAGTACAGGGTCGGAGCACTGAAGCTTTCTTT. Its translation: CASSQVQGRSTEAFF.

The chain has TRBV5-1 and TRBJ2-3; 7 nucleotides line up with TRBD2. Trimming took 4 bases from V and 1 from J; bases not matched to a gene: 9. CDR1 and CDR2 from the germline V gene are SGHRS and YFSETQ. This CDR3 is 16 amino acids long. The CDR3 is CASSRVGGRGTDTQYF. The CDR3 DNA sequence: TGCGCCAGCAGCCGGGTCGGGGGGAGGGGCACAGATACGCAGTATTTT.

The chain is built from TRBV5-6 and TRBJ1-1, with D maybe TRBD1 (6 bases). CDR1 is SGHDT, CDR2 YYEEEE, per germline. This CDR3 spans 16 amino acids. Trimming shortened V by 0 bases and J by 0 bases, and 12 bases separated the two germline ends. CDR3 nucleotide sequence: TGTGCCAGCAGCTTGGGCCAGGGGACCCTGAACACTGAAGCTTTCTTT. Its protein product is CASSLGQGTLNTEAFF.

CDR3 sequence: CASSSTGANTEAFF. DNA for the CDR3: TGTGCCAGCAGCTCGACAGGGGCGAACACTGAAGCTTTCTTT. The V gene is TRBV7-2, the J gene TRBJ1-1; TRBD1 agrees at 8 bases. CDR1 is SGHTA, CDR2 FQGNSA, per germline. The CDR3 sequence is 14 residues long. V dropped 4 bases and J dropped 1; count of bases not matched to a gene: 2.

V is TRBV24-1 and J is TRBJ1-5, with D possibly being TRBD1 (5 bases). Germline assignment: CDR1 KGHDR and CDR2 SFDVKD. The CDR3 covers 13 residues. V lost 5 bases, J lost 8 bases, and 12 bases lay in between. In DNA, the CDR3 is TGTGCCACCAGTGGGGGGGTTGGGGAGCCCCAGCATTTT. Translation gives CATSGGVGEPQHF.

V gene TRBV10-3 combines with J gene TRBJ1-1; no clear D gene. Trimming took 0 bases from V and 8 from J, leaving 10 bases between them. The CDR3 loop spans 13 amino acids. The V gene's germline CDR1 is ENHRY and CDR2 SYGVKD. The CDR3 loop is CAISESKPGEAFF. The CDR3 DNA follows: TGTGCCATCAGTGAGTCTAAGCCGGGAGAAGCTTTCTTT.

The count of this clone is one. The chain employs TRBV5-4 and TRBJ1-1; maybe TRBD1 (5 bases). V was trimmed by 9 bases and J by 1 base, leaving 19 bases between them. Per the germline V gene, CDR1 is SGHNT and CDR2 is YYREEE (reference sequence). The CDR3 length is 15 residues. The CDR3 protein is CAINPGGTGNTEAFF. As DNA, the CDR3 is TGTGCCATAAACCCCGGGGGGACGGGGAACACTGAAGCTTTCTTT.

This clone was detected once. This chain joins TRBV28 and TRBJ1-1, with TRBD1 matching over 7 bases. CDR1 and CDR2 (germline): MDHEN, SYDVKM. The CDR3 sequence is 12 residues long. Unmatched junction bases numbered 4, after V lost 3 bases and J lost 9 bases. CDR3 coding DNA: TGTGCCAGCAGTTTGGAGGGACAGAAAGCTTTCTTT. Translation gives CASSLEGQKAFF.

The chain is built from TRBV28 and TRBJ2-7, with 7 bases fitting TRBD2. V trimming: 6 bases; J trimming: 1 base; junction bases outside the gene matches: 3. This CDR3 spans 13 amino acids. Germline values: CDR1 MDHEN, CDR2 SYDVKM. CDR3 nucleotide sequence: TGTGCCAGCAGGGTCGGGGGGTCCTACGAGCAGTACTTC. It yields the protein CASRVGGSYEQYF.

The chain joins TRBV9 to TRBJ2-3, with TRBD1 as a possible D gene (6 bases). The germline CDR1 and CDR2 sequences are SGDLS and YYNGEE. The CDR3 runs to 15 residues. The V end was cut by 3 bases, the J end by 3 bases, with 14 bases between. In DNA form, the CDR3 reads TGTGCCAGCAGCGCGCAGACAGGTAGGACAGATACGCAGTATTTT. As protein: CASSAQTGRTDTQYF.

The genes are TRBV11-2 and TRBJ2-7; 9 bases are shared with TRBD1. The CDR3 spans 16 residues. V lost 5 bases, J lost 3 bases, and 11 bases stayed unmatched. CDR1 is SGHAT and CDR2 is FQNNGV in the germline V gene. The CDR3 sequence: CASSPLGRTGVYEQYF. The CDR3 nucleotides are TGTGCCAGCAGCCCACTGGGTAGGACAGGGGTCTACGAGCAGTACTTC.

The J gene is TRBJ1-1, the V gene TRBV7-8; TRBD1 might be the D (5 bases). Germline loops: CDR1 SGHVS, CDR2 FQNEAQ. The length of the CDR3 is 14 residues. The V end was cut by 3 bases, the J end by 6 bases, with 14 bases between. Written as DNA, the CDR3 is TGTGCCAGCAGCTTCGGACAAGTAGAAGCTGAAGCTTTCTTT. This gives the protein CASSFGQVEAEAFF. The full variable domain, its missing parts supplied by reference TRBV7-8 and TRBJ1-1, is GAGVSQSPRYKVAKRGQDVALRCDPISGHVSLFWYQQALGQGPEFLTYFQNEAQLDKSGLPSDRFFAERPEGSVSTLKIQRTQQEDSAVYLCASSFGQVEAEAFFGQGTRLTVV.

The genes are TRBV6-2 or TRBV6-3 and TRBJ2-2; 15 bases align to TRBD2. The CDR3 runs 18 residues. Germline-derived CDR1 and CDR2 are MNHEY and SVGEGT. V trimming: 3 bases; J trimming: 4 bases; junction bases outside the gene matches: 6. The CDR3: CASSYPGLAGGGTGELFF. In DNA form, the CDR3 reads TGTGCCAGCAGTTATCCCGGACTAGCGGGGGGGGGCACCGGGGAGCTGTTTTTT.

CDR3 in DNA: TGTGCCAGCAGTTTTAACCCGCGGGGCGCGGAGACCCAGTACTTC. It codes for CASSFNPRGAETQYF. The rearrangement uses TRBV28 and TRBJ2-5; D perhaps matches TRBD2 (6 bases). CDR3 length equals 15 residues. Germline lookup yields CDR1 MDHEN and CDR2 SYDVKM. V was shortened by 3 bases and J by 5 bases, with 16 bases between the two germline ends.

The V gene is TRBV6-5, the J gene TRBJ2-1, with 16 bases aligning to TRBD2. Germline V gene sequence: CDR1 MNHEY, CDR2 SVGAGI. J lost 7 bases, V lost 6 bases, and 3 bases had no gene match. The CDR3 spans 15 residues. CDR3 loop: CASRGLAGGENEQFF. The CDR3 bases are TGTGCCAGCAGGGGACTAGCGGGAGGGGAAAATGAGCAGTTCTTC.